A single sample is the source of the 4 T cell receptor beta chains below, sequenced in a study of cytomegalovirus exposure and HLA in healthy donors. The study ran its PCR with 60 Vbeta and 13 Jbeta primers. Only in-frame clones appear in the TCRdb table, and some are missing; sequencing was by immunoSEQ multiplex PCR. The sample contains roughly 100,000 clones, just under 70% of which appear only once. The sequencing sample was made of PBMCs. The receptors originated from a woman between 50 and 59 years old in good health and CMV-seropositive.

This clone was counted only a few times. The J gene is TRBJ2-7, the V gene TRBV6-6, with TRBD1 matching over 9 bases. The CDR3 is 14 amino acids. The J segment lost 6 bases and the V segment lost 5 bases, leaving 8 bases of the junction unmatched. Germline loops: CDR1 MNHNY, CDR2 SVGAGI (reference sequence). CDR3 coding DNA: TGTGCCAGCAGTCTTGGGACAGGGTATGGCGAGCAGTACTTC. It yields the protein CASSLGTGYGEQYF.

The genes are TRBV27 and TRBJ2-3; D unclear. Looked up from germline, CDR1 is MNHEY and CDR2 is SMNVEV (reference sequence). V lost 7 bases and J 2 bases, leaving 13 bases between the germline ends. This CDR3 region has 14 residues. The CDR3 protein is CASKAKESTDTQYF. The CDR3 DNA reads TGTGCCAGCAAAGCGAAGGAATCCACAGATACGCAGTATTTT.

The chain employs TRBV27 and TRBJ2-1, with D perhaps TRBD1 (6 bases). V lost 10 bases to trimming and J lost 3 bases, with 19 bases between them. The CDR3 contains 15 residues. The germline gives CDR1 MNHEY, CDR2 SMNVEV (reference sequence). CDR3: CATRDADRNYNEQFF. The DNA of the CDR3 is TGTGCCACCAGAGACGCGGACAGAAACTACAATGAGCAGTTCTTC.

The chain is built from TRBV5-6 and TRBJ1-5; a possible D gene is TRBD1 (5 bases). The CDR3 covers 13 residues. V shed 3 bases and J shed 2 bases, with 6 bases lying between them. From germline, CDR1 is SGHDT and CDR2 YYEEEE. The CDR3 protein is CASSWGGNQPQHF. CDR3 nucleotide sequence: TGTGCCAGCAGCTGGGGGGGCAATCAGCCCCAGCATTTT. Together with reference TRBV5-6 and TRBJ1-5, the CDR3 gives the full variable domain: DAGVTQSPTHLIKTRGQQVTLRCSPKSGHDTVSWYQQALGQGPQFIFQYYEEEERQRGNFPDRFSGHQFPNYSSELNVNALLLGDSALYLCASSWGGNQPQHFGDGTRLSIL.